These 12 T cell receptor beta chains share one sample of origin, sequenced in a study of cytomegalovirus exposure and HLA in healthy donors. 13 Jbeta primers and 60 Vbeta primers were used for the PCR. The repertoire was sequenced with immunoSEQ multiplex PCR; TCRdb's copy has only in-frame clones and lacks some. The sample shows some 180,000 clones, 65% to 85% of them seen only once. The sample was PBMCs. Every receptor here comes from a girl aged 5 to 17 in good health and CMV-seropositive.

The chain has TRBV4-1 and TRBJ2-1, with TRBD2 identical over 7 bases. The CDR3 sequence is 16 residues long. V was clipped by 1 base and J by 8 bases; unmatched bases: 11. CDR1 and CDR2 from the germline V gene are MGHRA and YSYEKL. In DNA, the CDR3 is TGCGCCAGCAGCCAAGTTTTCGAGGGACGGGGGGATGAGCAGTTCTTC. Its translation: CASSQVFEGRGDEQFF.

This CDR3 reads CAISDPSGASGSYEQYF. The CDR3 DNA follows: TGTGCCATCAGTGATCCCTCCGGGGCTAGCGGGAGCTACGAGCAGTACTTC. This chain links TRBV10-3 with TRBJ2-7; 10 nucleotides line up with TRBD2. Per the germline V gene, CDR1 is ENHRY and CDR2 is SYGVKD. The CDR3 has 17 amino acids. Unmatched junction bases numbered 11, after V lost 3 bases and J lost 3 bases.

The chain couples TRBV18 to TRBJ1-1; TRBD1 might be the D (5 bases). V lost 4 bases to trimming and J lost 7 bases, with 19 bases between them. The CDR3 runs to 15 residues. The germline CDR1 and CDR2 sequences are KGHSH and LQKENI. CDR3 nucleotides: TGTGCCAGCTCACTCAGATCAGACAGATACGTTGAAGCTTTCTTT. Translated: CASSLRSDRYVEAFF.

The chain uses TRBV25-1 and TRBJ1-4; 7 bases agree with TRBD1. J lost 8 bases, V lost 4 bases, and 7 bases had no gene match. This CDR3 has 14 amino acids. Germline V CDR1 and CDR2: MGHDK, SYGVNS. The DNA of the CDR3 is TGTGCCAGCAGTGTACAGGGGTTTCGAGAAAAACTGTTTTTT. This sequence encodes CASSVQGFREKLFF. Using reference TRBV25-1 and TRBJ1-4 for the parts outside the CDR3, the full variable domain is EADIYQTPRYLVIGTGKKITLECSQTMGHDKMYWYQQDPGMELHLIHYSYGVNSTEKGDLSSESTVSRIRTEHFPLTLESARPSHTSQYLCASSVQGFREKLFFGSGTQLSVL.

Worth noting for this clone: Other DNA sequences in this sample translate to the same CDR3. The CDR3 reads CASRQGNQPQHF. CDR3 sequence (DNA): TGCGCCAGCAGACAGGGGAATCAGCCCCAGCATTTT. The chain recombines TRBV10-2 with TRBJ1-5; 7 bases map to TRBD1. The CDR3 sequence is 12 residues long. Trimming took 6 bases from V and 4 from J; bases not matched to a gene: 0. Looked up from germline, CDR1 is WSHSY and CDR2 is SAAADI.

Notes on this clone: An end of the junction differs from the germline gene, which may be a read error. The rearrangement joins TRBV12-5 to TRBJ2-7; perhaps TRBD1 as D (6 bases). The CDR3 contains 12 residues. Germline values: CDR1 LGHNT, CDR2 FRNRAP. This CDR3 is CASGLGTESLGF. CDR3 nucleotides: TGTGCTAGTGGTTTGGGGACAGAGTCCCTTGGGTTC. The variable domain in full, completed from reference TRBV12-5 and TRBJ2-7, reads DARVTQTPRHKVTEMGQEVTMRCQPILGHNTVFWYRQTMMQGLELLAYFRNRAPLDDSGMPKDRFSAEMPDATLATLKIQPSEPRDSAVYFCASGLGTESLGFGPGTRLTVT.

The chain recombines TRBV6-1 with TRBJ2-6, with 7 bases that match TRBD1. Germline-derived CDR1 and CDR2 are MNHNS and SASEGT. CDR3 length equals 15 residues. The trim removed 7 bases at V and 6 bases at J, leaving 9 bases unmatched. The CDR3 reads CASTLVTGVANVLTF. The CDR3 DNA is TGTGCCAGCACCCTCGTAACAGGGGTGGCCAACGTCCTGACTTTC.

CDR3 bases: TGCAGTGCGACAGGGTACGGGGAGCTGTTTTTT. Protein product: CSATGYGELFF. This chain uses TRBV20-1 with TRBJ2-2; 7 nucleotides line up with TRBD1. V lost 6 bases, J lost 7 bases, and 2 bases stayed unmatched. There are 11 residues in the CDR3. From germline, CDR1 is DFQATT and CDR2 SNEGSKA (reference sequence).

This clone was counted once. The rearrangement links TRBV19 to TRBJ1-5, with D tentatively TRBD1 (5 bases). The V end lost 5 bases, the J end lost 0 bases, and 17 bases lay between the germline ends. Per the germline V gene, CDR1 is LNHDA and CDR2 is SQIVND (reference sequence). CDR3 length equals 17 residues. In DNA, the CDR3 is TGTGCCAGTAGTCCCCGTATAGCGGGGGATAGCAATCAGCCCCAGCATTTT. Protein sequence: CASSPRIAGDSNQPQHF.

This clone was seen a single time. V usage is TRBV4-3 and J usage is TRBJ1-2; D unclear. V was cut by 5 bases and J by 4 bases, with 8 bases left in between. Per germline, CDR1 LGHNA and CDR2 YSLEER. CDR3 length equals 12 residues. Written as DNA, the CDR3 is TGCGCCAGCAGCTACAGTAGCTATGGCTACACCTTC. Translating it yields CASSYSSYGYTF.

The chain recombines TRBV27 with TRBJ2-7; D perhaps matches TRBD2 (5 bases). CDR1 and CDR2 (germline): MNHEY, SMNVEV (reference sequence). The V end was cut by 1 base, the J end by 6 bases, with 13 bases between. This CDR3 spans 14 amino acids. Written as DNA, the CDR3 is TGTGCCAGCAGTTTATACGGGAACTCGTTCGAGCAGTACTTC. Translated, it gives CASSLYGNSFEQYF.

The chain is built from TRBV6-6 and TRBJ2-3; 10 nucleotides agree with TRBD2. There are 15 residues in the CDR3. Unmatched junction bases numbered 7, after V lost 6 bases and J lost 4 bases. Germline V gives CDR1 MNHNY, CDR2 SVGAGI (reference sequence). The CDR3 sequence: CASSLPSGSADTQYF. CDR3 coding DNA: TGTGCCAGCAGCCTTCCTAGCGGGAGCGCAGATACGCAGTATTTT.